This T cell receptor (beta chain) comes out of a study of CD8+ T cells in alopecia areata. V lost 4 bases to trimming and J lost 9 bases, with 22 bases between them. From germline, CDR1 is SGHNT and CDR2 YYREEE (reference sequence). The CDR3 totals 15 residues. Indicated treatment: oral pan-JAK inhibitor, 5-10 mg twice daily. RNA, once extracted, was reverse transcribed into cDNA for use as the sequencing template. Libraries were prepared by immunoSEQ multiplex PCR; TCRdb keeps only in-frame clonotypes and omits some of them. The sample carries about 190,000 clones, about 60% recorded once. Source: CD4+ T cells sorted from blood, taken at week 4, from a patient treated with tofacitinib. This TCR was recovered from a human donor with alopecia areata. The genes are TRBV5-4 and TRBJ1-2, with D maybe TRBD1 (6 bases). The CDR3 region has the DNA TGTGCCAGCAGCCTCATTAGGGGGGCCATTGATAGCTACACCTTC. Protein sequence: CASSLIRGAIDSYTF. The full variable domain, with the rest looked up from reference TRBV5-4 and TRBJ1-2, is ETGVTQSPTHLIKTRGQQVTLRCSSQSGHNTVSWYQQALGQGPQFIFQYYREEENGRGNFPPRFSGLQFPNYSSELNVNALELDDSALYLCASSLIRGAIDSYTFGSGTRLTVV.